This T cell receptor (beta chain) was observed in a study of blood T cell repertoires in COVID-19. Study as a whole: Some COVID-19 samples were acute and others convalescent; all came from the United States, Italy and Spain.

Trimming removed 10 bases at V and 3 bases at J, with 15 bases between. The CDR3 loop spans 13 amino acids. CDR1 LNHDA and CDR2 SQIVND come from the germline V gene (reference sequence). This clone was seen a single time. Measured with immunoSEQ multiplex PCR; TCRdb has only the in-frame clones, and not every one. The table has about 150,000 clones, about 90% seen once. The rearrangement uses TRBV19 and TRBJ1-2; D is perhaps TRBD1 (5 bases). The clonotype comes from a man in his fifties or sixties with acute or convalescent COVID-19. Sequenced: peripheral blood. CDR3 amino acids: CATANRRDYGYTF. The DNA for the CDR3 is TGTGCCACTGCGAACAGGAGAGACTATGGCTACACCTTC.